The 32 T cell receptor beta chains below were found in one sample sequenced in a study of cytomegalovirus exposure and HLA in healthy donors. The PCR made use of 60 Vbeta and 13 Jbeta primers. Profiling relied on immunoSEQ multiplex PCR, and the TCRdb table lists in-frame clones only, not all of them. This repertoire includes approximately 50,000 clones. Specimen: PBMCs. These receptors originate from a man between 18 and 29 years old in good health and CMV-seropositive.

The rearrangement uses TRBV30 and TRBJ2-5, with TRBD1 identical over 7 bases. The J call may be faulty, since TRBJ2-7 better matches the DNA end. The CDR3 contains 13 residues. CDR1 GTSNPN and CDR2 SVGIG come from the germline V gene (reference sequence). The CDR3 is CAWSGDSTYEQYF. The DNA of the CDR3 is TGTGCCTGGAGTGGGGACAGCACCTACGAGCAGTACTTC.

This chain uses TRBV6-1 with TRBJ1-3, with a weak D call TRBD1 (5 bases). V gave up 2 bases and J gave up 2 bases, with 10 bases separating them. Germline loops: CDR1 MNHNS, CDR2 SASEGT. This CDR3 spans 15 amino acids. This chain's CDR3 is CASSENRLAGNTIYF. CDR3 nucleotides: TGTGCCAGCAGTGAAAACAGGCTGGCTGGAAACACCATATATTTT.

The chain combines TRBV11-2 with TRBJ2-1, with TRBD2 matching over 8 bases. The germline V gene encodes CDR1 SGHAT and CDR2 FQNNGV. The CDR3 loop spans 13 amino acids. The V and J ends lost 3 bases and 9 bases, in that order; junction bases with no gene match: 4. CDR3 sequence reads: CASSFSGETEQFF. The CDR3, as DNA: TGTGCCAGCAGCTTTAGCGGGGAGACTGAGCAGTTCTTC.

Note on this clone: This sample also contains other DNA sequences that code for the same CDR3. The chain links TRBV9 to TRBJ2-5; TRBD2 might be the D (6 bases). Germline lookup yields CDR1 SGDLS and CDR2 YYNGEE. The CDR3 extends over 14 amino acids. The germline V and J ends were trimmed by 0 bases and 6 bases, with 12 bases remaining between them. CDR3 nucleotide sequence: TGTGCCAGCAGCGTAGACAGAACTAGCAAGACCCAGTACTTC. As protein: CASSVDRTSKTQYF.

The rearrangement joins TRBV7-8 to TRBJ1-2; the match to TRBD1 covers 11 bases. The CDR3 consists of 18 residues. The germline V gene has CDR1 SGHVS and CDR2 FQNEAQ. V trimming: 4 bases; J trimming: 7 bases; junction bases outside the gene matches: 17. The CDR3 loop is CASSYSRDRGSLTIGYTF. Written as DNA, the CDR3 is TGTGCCAGCAGCTATAGCCGGGACAGGGGGTCCCTTACTATTGGCTACACCTTC.

This chain connects TRBV5-1 to TRBJ2-3, with D possibly TRBD2 on 5 matching bases. Trimming pared 6 bases from V and 2 bases from J, leaving 16 bases between. The CDR3 contains 15 residues. The V gene's germline CDR1 is SGHRS and CDR2 YFSETQ. The CDR3, as DNA: TGCGCCAGCACGCGTGAGGGCAGCTCCACAGATACGCAGTATTTT. This sequence encodes CASTREGSSTDTQYF.

V and J are TRBV5-1 and TRBJ2-3; no definite D call. Germline V gene lookup returns CDR1 SGHRS and CDR2 YFSETQ. Trimming pared 3 bases from V and 2 bases from J, leaving 4 bases between. This CDR3 spans 12 amino acids. CDR3 nucleotide sequence: TGCGCCAGCAGCTCTTTCACAGATACGCAGTATTTT. Amino acids: CASSSFTDTQYF.

This chain connects TRBV7-9 to TRBJ2-7; 8 nucleotides match TRBD1. This CDR3 region has 13 residues. Looked up from germline, CDR1 is SEHNR and CDR2 is FQNEAQ (reference sequence). V shed 5 bases and J 9 bases; nucleotides not matched to a gene: 9. This CDR3 is CASSPGQGLAQYF. CDR3 sequence (DNA): TGTGCCAGCAGCCCCGGACAGGGCCTGGCGCAGTACTTC. The variable domain in full, with the rest retrieved from reference TRBV7-9 and TRBJ2-7, is DTGVSQNPRHKITKRGQNVTFRCDPISEHNRLYWYRQTLGQGPEFLTYFQNEAQLEKSRLLSDRFSAERPKGSFSTLEIQRTEQGDSAMYLCASSPGQGLAQYFGPGTRLTVT.

V usage is TRBV9 and J usage is TRBJ2-1; 10 nucleotides agree with TRBD1. With 3 bases clipped from V and 7 bases from J, the junction kept 7 bases outside the gene matches. The CDR3 has 15 residues. Germline V gives CDR1 SGDLS, CDR2 YYNGEE. This CDR3 reads CASSGGQGSSNEQFF. The CDR3 coding sequence is TGTGCCAGCAGCGGGGGACAGGGGTCCTCGAATGAGCAGTTCTTC.

V usage is TRBV9 and J usage is TRBJ2-7; D is perhaps TRBD2 (6 bases). The V and J ends lost 0 bases and 3 bases respectively, with 13 bases between them. Germline loops: CDR1 SGDLS, CDR2 YYNGEE. The CDR3 sequence is 15 residues long. For the CDR3, the DNA is TGTGCCAGCAGCGTAGCCGGGACTGGGTACTACGAGCAGTACTTC. Protein sequence: CASSVAGTGYYEQYF.

The chain recombines TRBV7-8 with TRBJ2-7; TRBD1 might be the D (5 bases). The CDR3 runs to 14 residues. V lost 1 base and J lost 6, with 13 bases in between. The germline gives CDR1 SGHVS, CDR2 FQNEAQ. CDR3 nucleotide sequence: TGTGCCAGCAGCTTAGTTGGGGCAGGTCTCGAGCAGTACTTC. Its protein is CASSLVGAGLEQYF.

The chain joins TRBV10-3 to TRBJ1-2; D not resolved. The CDR3 runs 13 residues. Per the germline V gene, CDR1 is ENHRY and CDR2 is SYGVKD. With 3 bases removed from V and 8 bases from J, the gap between germline ends came to 13 bases. The CDR3 is CAISEEVSGGYTF. CDR3 nucleotide sequence: TGTGCCATCAGTGAAGAAGTCTCGGGAGGCTACACCTTC.

The chain couples TRBV19 to TRBJ1-2; D is unclear. Trimming stripped 7 bases from V and 2 bases from J, with 8 bases between. Germline V gene sequence: CDR1 LNHDA, CDR2 SQIVND (reference sequence). CDR3 size: 12 residues. The CDR3 DNA is TGTGCCAGTATTGGGGAGAACTATGGCTACACCTTC. It is translated as CASIGENYGYTF.

The chain employs TRBV28 and TRBJ1-1; TRBD1 aligns across 8 bases. The junction had 5 bases not matched to a gene; V was cut back by 3 bases and J by 11 bases. Looked up from germline, CDR1 is MDHEN and CDR2 is SYDVKM. CDR3 length: 12 amino acids. CDR3 DNA: TGTGCCAGCAGTTTGACAGGGGCCAGGGCTTTCTTT. Translation gives CASSLTGARAFF.

V gene TRBV25-1 combines with J gene TRBJ1-5; the match to TRBD1 covers 8 bases. Germline trimming cut 3 bases from V and 7 bases from J; bases unmatched to any gene: 8. The CDR3 spans 15 residues. The germline V gene encodes CDR1 MGHDK and CDR2 SYGVNS. The chain's CDR3 is CASSEHRGEDQPQHF. CDR3 nucleotide sequence: TGTGCCAGCAGTGAGCACAGGGGGGAGGACCAGCCCCAGCATTTT.

This chain uses TRBV6-1 with TRBJ1-6; 9 bases fit TRBD1. CDR1 and CDR2 (germline): MNHNS, SASEGT. The CDR3 is made up of 14 amino acids. Trimming took 9 bases from V and 10 from J; bases not matched to a gene: 10. The DNA of the CDR3 is TGTGCCAGAGTAGCTAGGACAGGGGACTCACCCCTCCACTTT. Translation gives CARVARTGDSPLHF.

The chain has TRBV5-1 and TRBJ2-6; a possible D gene is TRBD2 (5 bases). The V and J ends lost 4 bases and 0 bases respectively, with 17 bases between them. The V gene's germline CDR1 is SGHRS and CDR2 YFSETQ. This CDR3 region has 18 residues. The CDR3 spells CASSGESGRNSGANVLTF. The CDR3 nucleotides read TGCGCCAGCAGCGGGGAGAGCGGTCGCAACTCTGGGGCCAACGTCCTGACTTTC.

The gene calls are TRBV2 and TRBJ2-2; 8 bases are a match to TRBD2. After removal of 3 bases from V and 4 bases from J, the junction contained 4 bases not matched to a gene. This CDR3 contains 15 residues. Germline V gene lookup returns CDR1 SNHLY and CDR2 FYNNEI. DNA of the CDR3: TGTGCCAGCAGTGAGAGGACTAGCAGCACCGGGGAGCTGTTTTTT. Protein: CASSERTSSTGELFF.

The J gene is TRBJ2-3, the V gene TRBV2; unclear D gene. CDR3 length: 12 residues. The V and J ends lost 2 bases and 13 bases respectively, with 13 bases between them. Germline values: CDR1 SNHLY, CDR2 FYNNEI. The CDR3 DNA sequence: TGTGCCAGCAGTGAATCAGGCCCTAAAAAGTATTTT. This gives the protein CASSESGPKKYF.

The chain has TRBV19 and TRBJ2-7; weak D call: TRBD1 (6 bases). Germline loops: CDR1 LNHDA, CDR2 SQIVND (reference sequence). The CDR3 covers 24 residues. V was trimmed by 8 bases and J by 4 bases, leaving 48 bases between them. The CDR3 DNA sequence: TGTGCCAGTCCTACTGGCTCAGGGGCCTGCTTCTCGAGGACCTTTAGTTCGATGGGGTACGAGCAGTACTTC. This gives the protein CASPTGSGACFSRTFSSMGYEQYF.

V gene TRBV12-1 combines with J gene TRBJ2-2; the table gives TRBD1 as D, unverified against the DNA. TRBV12-1 is termed a pseudogene. This CDR3 is built from 15 residues. CDR3 DNA: TGTGCCAGCAGCTTTGCGGGACAGAACACCGGGGAGCTGTTTTTT. Its protein is CASSFAGQNTGELFF.

The chain has TRBV5-1 and TRBJ1-1; perhaps TRBD1 as D (6 bases). Germline CDR1 and CDR2: SGHRS and YFSETQ. The CDR3 runs 15 residues. Trimming shortened V by 3 bases and J by 0 bases, and 12 bases separated the two germline ends. The CDR3: CASSWGGAVNTEAFF. The CDR3, as DNA: TGCGCCAGCAGCTGGGGGGGGGCGGTGAACACTGAAGCTTTCTTT. The variable domain in full, completed from reference TRBV5-1 and TRBJ1-1, reads KAGVTQTPRYLIKTRGQQVTLSCSPISGHRSVSWYQQTPGQGLQFLFEYFSETQRNKGNFPGRFSGRQFSNSRSEMNVSTLELGDSALYLCASSWGGAVNTEAFFGQGTRLTVV.

The V and J genes are TRBV4-1 and TRBJ2-7; 9 nucleotides line up with TRBD2. The length of the CDR3 is 15 residues. Per germline, CDR1 MGHRA and CDR2 YSYEKL. Trimming at V came to 4 bases and at J to 3 bases, leaving 7 bases not matched to a gene. For the CDR3, the DNA is TGCGCCAGCAGCCGAGGGACTAGCATCCGCTACGAGCAGTACTTC. Its translation is CASSRGTSIRYEQYF.

The chain carries TRBV27 and TRBJ1-1, with no clear D. CDR1 is MNHEY, CDR2 SMNVEV, per germline (reference sequence). This CDR3 contains 13 residues. Trimming removed 2 bases from V and 0 bases from J, with 4 bases in between. CDR3 amino acids: CASSLTVNTEAFF. In nucleotides, the CDR3 is TGTGCCAGCAGTTTAACAGTGAACACTGAAGCTTTCTTT.

The chain couples TRBV7-9 to TRBJ2-4; 9 bases map to TRBD2. The CDR3 is 15 amino acids. Germline assignment: CDR1 SEHNR and CDR2 FQNEAQ (reference sequence). J gave up 9 bases and V 5 bases, and 11 bases lay outside the gene matches. The chain's CDR3 is CASSLGLAGSSIQYF. The CDR3 region has the DNA TGTGCCAGCAGCCTCGGGCTAGCGGGATCGAGCATTCAGTACTTC.

The chain recombines TRBV30 with TRBJ2-2; TRBD2 matches 13 bases. This CDR3 comprises 15 residues. Germline loops: CDR1 GTSNPN, CDR2 SVGIG (reference sequence). With V trimmed by 2 bases and J by 7 bases, 4 bases remained unmatched. Written as DNA, the CDR3 is TGTGCCTGGAGTCGACTAGCGGGAGGTGTCGGGGAGCTGTTTTTT. Its protein product is CAWSRLAGGVGELFF.

The gene calls are TRBV18 and TRBJ1-1; 8 bases are shared with TRBD1. V trimming: 2 bases; J trimming: 0 bases; junction bases outside the gene matches: 8. The V gene's germline CDR1 is KGHSH and CDR2 LQKENI. The CDR3 runs to 17 residues. The CDR3 is CASSPSRGRRMNTEAFF. As DNA, the CDR3 is TGTGCCAGCTCACCATCCAGGGGGCGCCGAATGAACACTGAAGCTTTCTTT. The full variable domain, completed using reference TRBV18 and TRBJ1-1, is NAGVMQNPRHLVRRRGQEARLRCSPMKGHSHVYWYRQLPEEGLKFMVYLQKENIIDESGMPKERFSAEFPKEGPSILRIQQVVRGDSAAYFCASSPSRGRRMNTEAFFGQGTRLTVV.

J is TRBJ2-1 and V is TRBV28; no definite D call. Between the trimmed V and J ends, which lost 5 bases and 1 base, there was a span of 12 bases. The CDR3 consists of 15 residues. Germline CDR1 reads MDHEN; CDR2 reads SYDVKM. CDR3 coding DNA: TGTGCCAGCAGTACGTGGAGTAAGTCCTACAATGAGCAGTTCTTC. Encoded protein: CASSTWSKSYNEQFF. The full variable domain, in which reference TRBV28 and TRBJ2-1 provide the parts outside the CDR3, is DVKVTQSSRYLVKRTGEKVFLECVQDMDHENMFWYRQDPGLGLRLIYFSYDVKMKEKGDIPEGYSVSREKKERFSLILESASTNQTSMYLCASSTWSKSYNEQFFGPGTRLTVL.

The gene calls are TRBV7-2 and TRBJ2-5; 7 bases match TRBD2. The CDR3 loop spans 14 amino acids. Unmatched junction bases numbered 4, after V lost 5 bases and J lost 1 base. CDR1 SGHTA and CDR2 FQGNSA come from the germline V gene. As DNA, the CDR3 is TGTGCCAGCAGCCGTCAGCGGGGCCAAGAGACCCAGTACTTC. It specifies CASSRQRGQETQYF.

The rearrangement joins TRBV11-3 to TRBJ2-7; possible D gene TRBD1, 6 bases. Germline V gene sequence: CDR1 SGHNT, CDR2 YENEEA. The CDR3 is 12 amino acids. Trimming left V 0 bases short and J 6 bases short, with 6 bases between. CDR3 in DNA: TGTGCCAGCAGCTTAGAAGGGGGCGAGCAGTACTTC. This encodes CASSLEGGEQYF. Combining the CDR3 with reference TRBV11-3 and TRBJ2-7 gives the whole variable domain EAGVVQSPRYKIIEKKQPVAFWCNPISGHNTLYWYLQNLGQGPELLIRYENEEAVDDSQLPKDRFSAERLKGVDSTLKIQPAELGDSAVYLCASSLEGGEQYFGPGTRLTVT.

This rearrangement joins TRBV5-4 to TRBJ2-1; 7 bases are shared with TRBD2. The V gene end was trimmed by 1 base and the J gene end by 3 bases; junction bases not matched to a gene: 4. From germline, CDR1 is SGHNT and CDR2 YYREEE (reference sequence). This CDR3 spans 15 amino acids. This CDR3 reads CASSLPAGNYNEQFF. CDR3 nucleotide sequence: TGTGCCAGCAGCTTGCCAGCGGGGAACTACAATGAGCAGTTCTTC.

This chain links TRBV7-2 with TRBJ2-2; 14 bases agree with TRBD2. The germline CDR1 and CDR2 sequences are SGHTA and FQGNSA. The CDR3 is made up of 18 amino acids. The V and J ends lost 3 bases and 8 bases, in that order; junction bases with no gene match: 11. The CDR3 loop reads CASSFFHGLAGGGGELFF. CDR3 DNA sequence: TGTGCCAGCAGCTTTTTCCACGGACTAGCGGGAGGCGGTGGGGAGCTGTTTTTT.